This T cell receptor beta chain is from a study of blood T cells in healthy people across ages. General study results and limits: It was found that TCR beta diversity correlated strongly with the percentage of naive T cells.

The second PCR ran about 6 to 12 cycles with a sample-barcoded 5' primer and J-beta primers. TCRdb fed the 5' RACE reads into MiXCR, producing one record per CDR3 protein. The data contain roughly 1,500,000 distinct CDR3 sequences, 42% of them singletons. In germline, CDR1 is SGDLS, CDR2 YYNGEE. The V segment lost 0 bases and the J segment 5 bases; nucleotides outside the gene matches: 4. The CDR3 spans 14 residues. The study recruited healthy Caucasian donors from Russia who were aged about 6 to 95. Every donor contributed around 10 milliliters of peripheral blood by blood draw. Turning to this clonotype: Its antigen remains unidentified.

The sequencing sample was made of blood. The clonotype was recovered from a woman aged 18-29 years in good health. The J gene is TRBJ2-5, the V gene TRBV9, with TRBD2 matching over 7 bases. The CDR3 spells CASSVVPSGETQYF. The CDR3 region has the DNA TGTGCCAGCAGCGTAGTACCTAGCGGCGAGACCCAGTACTTC.